Presented here are 25 T cell receptor beta chains from one specimen sequenced in a study of blood T cell repertoires in COVID-19. Clones were read by immunoSEQ multiplex PCR, and TCRdb kept only the in-frame ones, dropping some. Here the sample spans 150,000 to 200,000 clones, approximately 80% being singletons. The specimen sequenced was peripheral blood. Every receptor here comes from a woman between 35 and 50 years old with COVID-19, enrolled during active disease.

The genes are TRBV5-6 and TRBJ1-2; 7 bases match TRBD1. CDR1 and CDR2 from the germline V gene are SGHDT and YYEEEE. This CDR3 has 12 amino acids. Germline trimming cut 6 bases from V and 4 bases from J; bases unmatched to any gene: 3. This chain's CDR3 is CASKSGGYGYTF. CDR3 sequence (DNA): TGTGCCAGCAAGTCAGGGGGCTATGGCTACACCTTC.

The genes are TRBV6-1 and TRBJ1-4; no definite D call. The CDR3 runs to 14 residues. Per the germline V gene, CDR1 is MNHNS and CDR2 is SASEGT. V lost 2 bases, J lost 6 bases, and 10 bases lay in between. The CDR3 region has the DNA TGTGCCAGCAGTGAATTCGCGTCCTATGAAAAACTGTTTTTT. This encodes CASSEFASYEKLFF.

The chain is built from TRBV7-9 and TRBJ1-2, with D unresolved. Germline loops: CDR1 SEHNR, CDR2 FQNEAQ (reference sequence). Trimming stripped 7 bases from V and 4 bases from J, with 10 bases between. The CDR3 covers 12 residues. The CDR3 DNA reads TGTGCCAGCACACAGACGGCCTATGGCTACACCTTC. Amino acid sequence: CASTQTAYGYTF.

For this clone: One end of the junction is discordant with germline, which a read error may explain. This chain links TRBV12-3 or TRBV12-4 with TRBJ2-7, with TRBD2 as a possible D gene (5 bases). The CDR3 has 13 residues. In nucleotides, the CDR3 is TGTGCCAGCACTTTAACGGCGGGTTCCGAGCAGTACTTC. Translating gives CASTLTAGSEQYF.

The chain links TRBV27 to TRBJ1-2; 7 nucleotides line up with TRBD1. This CDR3 region has 15 residues. V dropped 5 bases and J dropped 7; count of bases not matched to a gene: 13. CDR1 is MNHEY, CDR2 SMNVEV, per germline (reference sequence). CDR3 nucleotides: TGTGCCAGCAGTCAGACCCCGACAGGGCGCCTTGGCTACACCTTC. It specifies CASSQTPTGRLGYTF.

The gene calls are TRBV9 and TRBJ1-3; 7 bases agree with TRBD1. The CDR3 extends over 17 amino acids. The V segment lost 2 bases and the J segment 0 bases; nucleotides outside the gene matches: 8. Germline values: CDR1 SGDLS, CDR2 YYNGEE. The CDR3 spells CASSVTQGQRSGNTIYF. The CDR3 nucleotides are TGTGCCAGCAGCGTTACTCAGGGACAGCGCTCTGGAAACACCATATATTTT.

The genes are TRBV2 and TRBJ1-2; TRBD1 aligns across 9 bases. The germline V gene encodes CDR1 SNHLY and CDR2 FYNNEI. The CDR3 has 15 amino acids. J gave up 0 bases and V 6 bases, and 5 bases lay outside the gene matches. The CDR3 region has the DNA TGTGCCAGCAGGGGACAGGGCCTAGCTAACTATGGCTACACCTTC. Its translation is CASRGQGLANYGYTF.

J is TRBJ1-1 and V is TRBV20-1; D remains ambiguous. The V and J ends lost 3 bases and 0 bases respectively, with 11 bases between them. Germline V lookup: CDR1 DFQATT, CDR2 SNEGSKA (reference sequence). There are 14 residues in the CDR3. CDR3 in DNA: TGCAGTGCTAGTCGGGGTAATTTGAACACTGAAGCTTTCTTT. Its protein is CSASRGNLNTEAFF.

V is TRBV28 and J is TRBJ2-3; possibly TRBD2 for D (6 bases). Germline-derived CDR1 and CDR2 are MDHEN and SYDVKM. The CDR3 spans 14 residues. The V end was cut by 3 bases, the J end by 2 bases, with 9 bases between. The CDR3 here is CASSFGGATDTQYF. Written as DNA, the CDR3 is TGTGCCAGCAGTTTCGGAGGGGCCACAGATACGCAGTATTTT.

About this clone: The junction departs from germline at one end; a sequencing error may be responsible. Within the sample, other DNA sequences also encode this same CDR3. V is TRBV6-5 and J is TRBJ2-1, with D perhaps matching TRBD2 (6 bases). The CDR3 covers 13 residues. Germline CDR1 MNHEY, CDR2 SVGAGI. CDR3 loop: CASSLASYNEQFF. The CDR3 DNA sequence: TGTGCCAGCAGTCTAGCGTCCTATAATGAGCAGTTCTTC.

V is TRBV5-6 and J is TRBJ2-2, with 8 bases that match TRBD1. Germline V CDR1 and CDR2: SGHDT, YYEEEE. The junction had 7 bases not matched to a gene; V was cut back by 0 bases and J by 6 bases. The CDR3 runs 16 residues. CDR3 sequence reads: CASSLAGQGIAGELFF. As DNA, the CDR3 is TGTGCCAGCAGCTTGGCCGGACAGGGTATCGCCGGGGAGCTGTTTTTT.

The V gene is TRBV20-1, the J gene TRBJ1-4; D is ambiguous. The CDR3 covers 13 residues. CDR1 DFQATT and CDR2 SNEGSKA come from the germline V gene (reference sequence). Trimming took 3 bases from V and 4 from J, leaving 9 bases between them. The CDR3 spells CSASLTVNEKLFF. The CDR3 nucleotides are TGCAGTGCTAGTTTGACTGTTAATGAAAAACTGTTTTTT.

The chain has TRBV5-1 and TRBJ2-5; D may be TRBD2 (5 bases). Per germline, CDR1 SGHRS and CDR2 YFSETQ. This CDR3 has 14 amino acids. V gave up 1 base and J gave up 1 base, with 8 bases separating them. In DNA form, the CDR3 reads TGCGCCAGCAGCTTGAGCGGACCCCAAGAGACCCAGTACTTC. It translates to CASSLSGPQETQYF. Drawing the rest from reference TRBV5-1 and TRBJ2-5, the complete variable domain is KAGVTQTPRYLIKTRGQQVTLSCSPISGHRSVSWYQQTPGQGLQFLFEYFSETQRNKGNFPGRFSGRQFSNSRSEMNVSTLELGDSALYLCASSLSGPQETQYFGPGTRLLVL.

The V gene is TRBV2, the J gene TRBJ2-1; TRBD1 matches at 7 bases. Per the germline V gene, CDR1 is SNHLY and CDR2 is FYNNEI. The CDR3 is made up of 12 amino acids. J lost 8 bases, V lost 8 bases, and 6 bases had no gene match. This CDR3 is CASQGDGDEQFF. In DNA, the CDR3 is TGTGCCAGCCAGGGGGACGGGGATGAGCAGTTCTTC. Together with reference TRBV2 and TRBJ2-1, the CDR3 gives the full variable domain: EPEVTQTPSHQVTQMGQEVILRCVPISNHLYFYWYRQILGQKVEFLVSFYNNEISEKSEIFDDQFSVERPDGSNFTLKIRSTKLEDSAMYFCASQGDGDEQFFGPGTRLTVL.

V usage is TRBV6-5 and J usage is TRBJ2-5, with 7 nucleotides matching TRBD2. CDR3 length equals 16 residues. CDR1 is MNHEY and CDR2 is SVGAGI in the germline V gene. The V gene end was trimmed by 3 bases and the J gene end by 0 bases; junction bases not matched to a gene: 7. CDR3 loop: CASSYWSSGDQETQYF. CDR3 nucleotide sequence: TGTGCCAGCAGTTATTGGTCCAGCGGGGACCAAGAGACCCAGTACTTC.

This chain links TRBV6-5 with TRBJ2-7; D unclear. V was shortened by 2 bases and J by 1 base, with 15 bases between the two germline ends. From germline, CDR1 is MNHEY and CDR2 SVGAGI. The CDR3 loop spans 16 amino acids. CDR3 amino acids: CASSYGLSELSYEQYF. The DNA of the CDR3 is TGTGCCAGCAGTTACGGGCTTTCAGAACTTTCCTACGAGCAGTACTTC.

V gene TRBV27 combines with J gene TRBJ2-1; D may be TRBD2 (5 bases). Per the germline V gene, CDR1 is MNHEY and CDR2 is SMNVEV (reference sequence). Trimming removed 3 bases at V and 0 bases at J, with 12 bases between. The CDR3 is made up of 16 amino acids. As DNA, the CDR3 is TGTGCCAGCAGTTTTTCTAGCCTTAGCTCCTACAATGAGCAGTTCTTC. Its translation: CASSFSSLSSYNEQFF.

This clone was observed once. V is TRBV2 and J is TRBJ1-2, with unresolved D. From germline, CDR1 is SNHLY and CDR2 FYNNEI. This CDR3 contains 12 residues. V was clipped by 3 bases and J by 4 bases, with 6 bases between them. CDR3 in amino acids: CASSDEGYGYTF. CDR3 DNA sequence: TGTGCCAGCAGTGATGAGGGCTATGGCTACACCTTC.

This clone appeared a single time. The V call is TRBV27, the J call TRBJ1-2; D uncertain. This CDR3 has 17 amino acids. Trimming shortened V by 2 bases and J by 3 bases, and 19 bases separated the two germline ends. The V gene's germline CDR1 is MNHEY and CDR2 SMNVEV (reference sequence). CDR3 nucleotides: TGTGCCAGCAGTTTAAGTCCGGGTAGCTCCTGGGACTATGGCTACACCTTC. Translation: CASSLSPGSSWDYGYTF.

The genes are TRBV7-9 and TRBJ2-7, with D maybe TRBD2 (5 bases). The CDR3 spans 15 residues. Per the germline V gene, CDR1 is SEHNR and CDR2 is FQNEAQ (reference sequence). V was shortened by 2 bases and J by 3 bases, with 14 bases between the two germline ends. CDR3: CASSLRRTGNYEQYF. The CDR3 coding sequence is TGTGCCAGCAGCTTACGGAGGACGGGAAACTACGAGCAGTACTTC.

V is TRBV6-5 and J is TRBJ2-2, with 7 positions matching TRBD1. The germline CDR1 and CDR2 sequences are MNHEY and SVGAGI. V lost 7 bases, J lost 9 bases, and 8 bases stayed unmatched. This CDR3 comprises 13 residues. DNA of the CDR3: TGTGCCAGCACTAAACAGGGGACCCGGGAGCTGTTTTTT. It codes for CASTKQGTRELFF.

The gene calls are TRBV27 and TRBJ1-2; 7 bases agree with TRBD1. The CDR3 sequence is 12 residues long. With 3 bases clipped from V and 8 bases from J, the junction kept 3 bases outside the gene matches. The germline V gene encodes CDR1 MNHEY and CDR2 SMNVEV (reference sequence). The CDR3 bases are TGTGCCAGCAGTTTCCTACAGGGGGGCTACACCTTC. Its protein is CASSFLQGGYTF.

The rearrangement links TRBV7-3 to TRBJ1-6; D ambiguous. CDR1 and CDR2 from the germline V gene are SGHTA and FQGTGA. This CDR3 is 16 amino acids long. V shed 5 bases and J shed 5 bases, with 16 bases lying between them. CDR3 sequence (DNA): TGTGCCAGCAGCCCATCCAGCGGCAGGCATAATTCACCCCTCCACTTT. Translating it yields CASSPSSGRHNSPLHF.

The chain is built from TRBV5-1 and TRBJ2-5, with 9 bases identical to TRBD1. CDR3 length equals 14 residues. The trim removed 1 base at V and 5 bases at J, leaving 3 bases unmatched. Germline loops: CDR1 SGHRS, CDR2 YFSETQ. CDR3 amino acids: CASSLTGGAETQYF. CDR3 DNA sequence: TGCGCCAGCAGCTTGACAGGGGGCGCGGAGACCCAGTACTTC.

The rearrangement joins TRBV27 to TRBJ2-1; D remains unclear. This CDR3 spans 14 amino acids. V gave up 4 bases and J gave up 0 bases, with 7 bases separating them. CDR1 is MNHEY, CDR2 SMNVEV, per germline (reference sequence). CDR3 sequence: CASSSSSSYNEQFF. CDR3 DNA: TGTGCCAGCAGTTCAAGTAGCTCCTACAATGAGCAGTTCTTC.